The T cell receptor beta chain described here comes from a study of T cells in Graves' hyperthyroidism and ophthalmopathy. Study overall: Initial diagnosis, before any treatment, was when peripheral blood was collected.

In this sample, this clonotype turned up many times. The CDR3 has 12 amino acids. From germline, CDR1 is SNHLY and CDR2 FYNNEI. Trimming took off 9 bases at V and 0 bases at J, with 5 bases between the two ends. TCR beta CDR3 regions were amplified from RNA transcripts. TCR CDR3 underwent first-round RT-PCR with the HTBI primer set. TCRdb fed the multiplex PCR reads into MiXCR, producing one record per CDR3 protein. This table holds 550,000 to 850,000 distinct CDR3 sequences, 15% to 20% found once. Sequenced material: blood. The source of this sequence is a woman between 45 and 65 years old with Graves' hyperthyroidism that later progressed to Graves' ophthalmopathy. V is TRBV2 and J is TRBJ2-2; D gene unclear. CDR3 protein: CASRSNTGELFF. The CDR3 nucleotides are TGTGCCAGTCGTTCGAACACCGGGGAGCTGTTTTTT. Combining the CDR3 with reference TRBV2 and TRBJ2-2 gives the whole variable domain EPEVTQTPSHQVTQMGQEVILRCVPISNHLYFYWYRQILGQKVEFLVSFYNNEISEKSEIFDDQFSVERPDGSNFTLKIRSTKLEDSAMYFCASRSNTGELFFGEGSRLTVL.